These 18 T cell receptor beta chains originate from one sample sequenced in a study of blood T cell repertoires in COVID-19. The method was immunoSEQ multiplex PCR; TCRdb's version includes in-frame clones alone and lacks a portion of them. The table shows under 400,000 clones, with more than 75% occurring only once. Sample: peripheral blood. The origin of the receptors is a woman aged 25 to 39 with COVID-19, enrolled during active disease.

Here the CDR3 DNA reads TGTGCCACCACCCAGGACAGATCGTACCAAGAGACCCAGTACTTC. Residues: CATTQDRSYQETQYF. V gene TRBV15 combines with J gene TRBJ2-5, with D perhaps matching TRBD1 (6 bases). The CDR3 is 15 residues long. Germline V gene data show CDR1 as LNHNV and CDR2 as YYDKDF (reference sequence). Trimming took 7 bases from V and 0 from J, leaving 15 bases between them.

The rearrangement links TRBV5-1 to TRBJ2-3; 10 bases are a match to TRBD2. Germline loops: CDR1 SGHRS, CDR2 YFSETQ. J was trimmed by 1 base and V by 5 bases; bases with no gene match: 4. The CDR3 loop spans 15 amino acids. The CDR3 bases are TGCGCCAGCAGTAGACTAGCGGGCCGCACAGATACGCAGTATTTT. Translated: CASSRLAGRTDTQYF.

The table lists this clone with a count of one. This chain connects TRBV19 to TRBJ2-3; 8 bases are a match to TRBD2. This CDR3 region has 16 residues. Germline trimming cut 5 bases from V and 6 bases from J; bases unmatched to any gene: 13. Looked up from germline, CDR1 is LNHDA and CDR2 is SQIVND (reference sequence). The CDR3 is CASSGRTSRSPDTQYF. CDR3 nucleotides: TGTGCCAGTAGTGGTCGGACTAGCCGATCTCCCGATACGCAGTATTTT. Combining the CDR3 with reference TRBV19 and TRBJ2-3 gives the whole variable domain DGGITQSPKYLFRKEGQNVTLSCEQNLNHDAMYWYRQDPGQGLRLIYYSQIVNDFQKGDIAEGYSVSREKKESFPLTVTSAQKNPTAFYLCASSGRTSRSPDTQYFGPGTRLTVL.

This clone was observed a few times. This chain connects TRBV5-1 to TRBJ2-7; TRBD2 is a possible D gene (6 bases). Germline CDR1 and CDR2: SGHRS and YFSETQ. The CDR3 runs 13 residues. V was trimmed by 2 bases and J by 5 bases, leaving 11 bases between them. The CDR3 DNA sequence: TGCGCCAGCAGCTTTCGCGGGGCACACGAGCAGTACTTC. It is translated as CASSFRGAHEQYF.

V is TRBV9 and J is TRBJ1-6; 11 bases are a match to TRBD1. This CDR3 is built from 17 residues. Germline V gene sequence: CDR1 SGDLS, CDR2 YYNGEE. J was trimmed by 2 bases and V by 3 bases; bases with no gene match: 4. CDR3 residues: CASSEMDRGPYNSPLHF. CDR3 sequence (DNA): TGTGCCAGCAGCGAGATGGACAGGGGGCCCTATAATTCACCCCTCCACTTT.

The chain carries TRBV11-2 and TRBJ2-1; tentative D call: TRBD2 (5 bases). Trimming cost V 3 bases and J 8 bases, with 11 bases left between them. From germline, CDR1 is SGHAT and CDR2 FQNNGV. The length of the CDR3 is 13 residues. In nucleotides, the CDR3 is TGTGCCAGCAGCTTGAGGACTTTGGATGAGCAGTTCTTC. Translating gives CASSLRTLDEQFF.

This clone has only a few counts. V and J are TRBV7-9 and TRBJ2-7; TRBD1 aligns across 8 bases. This CDR3 comprises 13 residues. The germline gives CDR1 SEHNR, CDR2 FQNEAQ (reference sequence). J gave up 4 bases and V 4 bases, and 3 bases lay outside the gene matches. CDR3 sequence (DNA): TGTGCCAGCAGCTCAGGGGGCCAGTACGAGCAGTACTTC. It specifies CASSSGGQYEQYF.

The chain joins TRBV5-1 to TRBJ2-5; 7 nucleotides align to TRBD2. The CDR3 spans 17 residues. With V trimmed by 0 bases and J by 1 base, 9 bases remained unmatched. Germline CDR1 reads SGHRS; CDR2 reads YFSETQ. Here the CDR3 DNA reads TGCGCCAGCAGCTTGGAGCCCAGCGGGGCCCTCCAAGAGACCCAGTACTTC. Translation gives CASSLEPSGALQETQYF. The complete variable domain, with remaining parts taken from reference TRBV5-1 and TRBJ2-5, reads KAGVTQTPRYLIKTRGQQVTLSCSPISGHRSVSWYQQTPGQGLQFLFEYFSETQRNKGNFPGRFSGRQFSNSRSEMNVSTLELGDSALYLCASSLEPSGALQETQYFGPGTRLLVL.

This chain joins TRBV9 and TRBJ1-2; D gene uncertain. The CDR3 covers 15 residues. The germline V and J ends were trimmed by 4 bases and 0 bases, with 13 bases remaining between them. The V gene's germline CDR1 is SGDLS and CDR2 YYNGEE. This chain's CDR3 is CASSPNDRANYGYTF. CDR3 bases: TGTGCCAGCAGCCCAAACGACCGGGCTAACTATGGCTACACCTTC.

The rearrangement joins TRBV6-6 to TRBJ2-1; TRBD2 matches 8 bases. From germline, CDR1 is MNHNY and CDR2 SVGAGI (reference sequence). The CDR3 covers 15 residues. J lost 5 bases, V lost 5 bases, and 8 bases had no gene match. In DNA, the CDR3 is TGTGCCAGCAGTACCCCGGGACTAGGGGACAATGAGCAGTTCTTC. Translation gives CASSTPGLGDNEQFF.

The chain has TRBV3-1 (or the pseudogene TRBV3-2) and TRBJ2-7; tentative D call: TRBD1 (7 bases). V shed 4 bases and J shed 2 bases, with 12 bases lying between them. Germline-derived CDR1 and CDR2 are LGHDT and YNNKEL (reference sequence). The CDR3 is 14 residues long. CDR3 sequence: CASSLEGAPYEQYF. In nucleotides, the CDR3 is TGTGCCAGCAGCCTGGAGGGGGCTCCCTACGAGCAGTACTTC.

This clone occurred once. V gene TRBV7-9 combines with J gene TRBJ2-2; no firm D call. This CDR3 has 17 amino acids. CDR1 and CDR2 (germline): SEHNR, FQNEAQ (reference sequence). V lost 5 bases, J lost 3 bases, and 19 bases lay in between. Written as DNA, the CDR3 is TGTGCCAGCAGCCCCCGGCGGAGCCGTCTTTACACCGGGGAGCTGTTTTTT. Its protein product is CASSPRRSRLYTGELFF.

In DNA form, the CDR3 reads TGTGCCAGCTCATCGCGACAGGGTTTACACATTCAGTACTTC. Protein: CASSSRQGLHIQYF. The genes are TRBV27 and TRBJ2-4; TRBD1 aligns across 7 bases. Germline V gene sequence: CDR1 MNHEY, CDR2 SMNVEV (reference sequence). The CDR3 is 14 amino acids. V trimming: 8 bases; J trimming: 8 bases; junction bases outside the gene matches: 12.

The V call is TRBV5-5, the J call TRBJ1-4, with D possibly matching TRBD1 (5 bases). V lost 4 bases and J 8 bases, leaving 18 bases between the germline ends. The CDR3 length is 15 residues. The germline gives CDR1 SGHKS, CDR2 YYEKEE (reference sequence). The CDR3 region has the DNA TGTGCCAGCAGCCGAAGGGGTGCGATTGAAGAAAAACTGTTTTTT. It translates to CASSRRGAIEEKLFF.

The chain has TRBV19 and TRBJ2-6; 7 nucleotides line up with TRBD2. The length of the CDR3 is 16 residues. CDR1 is LNHDA, CDR2 SQIVND, per germline (reference sequence). Trimming took 5 bases from V and 0 from J; bases not matched to a gene: 4. CDR3: CASSPRGVSGANVLTF. CDR3 in DNA: TGTGCCAGTAGTCCTCGGGGGGTCTCTGGGGCCAACGTCCTGACTTTC.

V and J are TRBV7-8 and TRBJ2-1; a weak D match, TRBD1 (6 bases). Germline V gene sequence: CDR1 SGHVS, CDR2 FQNEAQ. The length of the CDR3 is 16 residues. V was shortened by 1 base and J by 3 bases, with 13 bases between the two germline ends. CDR3 residues: CASSLGGRGNYNEQFF. The CDR3, as DNA: TGTGCCAGCAGCTTAGGGGGCAGGGGCAACTACAATGAGCAGTTCTTC.

The V gene is TRBV3-1 (or the pseudogene TRBV3-2), the J gene TRBJ1-3, with D maybe TRBD1 (5 bases). This CDR3 is 16 amino acids long. Trimming cost V 1 base and J 3 bases, with 13 bases left between them. Germline assignment: CDR1 LGHDT and CDR2 YNNKEL (reference sequence). The CDR3 DNA reads TGTGCCAGCAGCCAAGCGGGGGGAGTAGGTGGAAACACCATATATTTT. This encodes CASSQAGGVGGNTIYF.

The chain combines TRBV3-1 (or the pseudogene TRBV3-2) with TRBJ2-7; D possibly corresponds to TRBD2 (7 bases). CDR1 is LGHDT and CDR2 is YNNKEL in the germline V gene (reference sequence). This CDR3 has 18 residues. V was cut by 4 bases and J by 0 bases, with 22 bases left in between. The CDR3: CASSLSGGGASRSYEQYF. The CDR3, as DNA: TGTGCCAGCAGCCTATCCGGCGGGGGCGCCTCCCGCTCCTACGAGCAGTACTTC.